Given below is one TCR beta chain in context. This clone came up a few times. Its antigen has not been determined. Base qualities are not at hand, and no much larger clone is one base apart. On the immunoSEQ human TCRbeta survey platform, TCRbeta CDR3 regions were amplified and barcoded with a two-step multiplex PCR. Illumina instruments were used to sequence the libraries, and IgH from the same samples was sequenced in parallel. In the original analysis: To remove PCR and sequencing errors, raw reads were filtered against IMGT V, D, J definitions and grouped with a nearest-neighbor algorithm. A clone was defined by an identical nucleotide sequence, and differential abundance between tissues was tested with a Fisher exact test for each clone at a pFDR threshold of p<0.01. Clones with frequencies too low for statistical inference were excluded by a minimum inclusion filter of 10 in either sample. Pairwise clonal comparisons used the immunoSEQ Analyzer, and gene family usage was assessed with IMGT tools. Sourced from immuneACCESS, this table was stored by TCRdb with only in-frame sequences that have V and J called. A share of the clones is absent; for the studies checked, an unresolved V gene accounts for under half, and the remainder has no known explanation. The V and J calls and clone size are taken from that table; D and trimming were inferred from the DNA. In this sample the table shows about 95,000 clones, about two thirds of which occur a single time. The biggest ten clones account for roughly 2% of the sample.

At the junction V is shortened by 2 bases and J by 4 bases, with 8 bases in between. For CDR1 and CDR2, the germline V gene lists MNHEY and SVGAGI. From the cysteine through the phenylalanine, the CDR3 covers 13 amino acids. Solely the CDR3 DNA is kept, with 39 bases framed from the first base. This record belongs to a study of fetal regulatory T cell absence and autoimmunity (TCRdb year 2017). In terms of the full investigation: The IPEX patients showed exocrine pancreas autoimmunity in the absence of clinical diabetes.

For repertoire sequencing, genomic DNA was processed from frozen pancreas tissue. The DNeasy Blood and Tissue Kit was used to extract about 1.9-3 ug of genomic DNA from either umbilical cord blood or frozen pancreas. Points the paper makes about the study in general: Cord blood and pancreas had broadly similar TRB gene family usage, resembling published neonatal and adult repertoires. Significant oligoclonal enrichment of the TCR compartment was observed in pancreas versus cord blood, with some top clones enriched more than 85-fold. The oligoclonal enrichment was interpreted as support for antigen-driven autoimmunity occurring in the pancreas before birth in IPEX syndrome.

The chain links TRBV6-5 with TRBJ1-2; no D gene is confidently identified. The TCR originated in a male donor with IPEX syndrome. Sequencing input: pancreas tissue. Here the CDR3 is given as CASSYVGGYGYTF. The nucleotide sequence reads TGTGCCAGCAGTTACGTGGGAGGCTATGGCTACACCTTC.